Listed below are T cell receptor beta chains from one sample, sequenced in a study of T-cell reconstitution after alpha-beta-depleted transplantation in children. TCRdb processed the PCR reads anew with MiXCR; each CDR3 protein has one entry. Counted here are some 440,000 distinct CDR3 sequences, about 16% occurring once; the ten biggest clones make up over 25%. The source material was PBMCs, mostly from graft donor cells, sampled 360 days after TCRalphabeta/CD19-depleted stem cell transplant. The source is a boy in the first two years of life who had a stem cell transplant for Wiskott-Aldrich syndrome, so the T cells may come from the graft donor. Both conserved end residues are part of each CDR3. The D gene is left open where the match is weak. Rows may omit the clone size; those that give it use once, few, many or a size class.

>TRBJ2-1|few|.|TRBV29-1
TGCAGCGTCGGCGGGACTCCCTACAATGAGCAGTTCTTC
CSVGGTPYNEQFF
>TRBJ1-1|.|.|TRBV7-9
TGTGCCAGCAGCGCAGACGGGAACACTGAAGCTTTCTTT
CASSADGNTEAFF
>TRBJ2-7|few|TRBD1|TRBV10-3
TGTGCCATCAGGGGACAGGCCTACGAGCAGTACTTC
CAIRGQAYEQYF
>TRBJ2-1|few|TRBD2|TRBV7-8
TGTGCCAGCAGCTTAAACGCTCTACTTCTAGCGGGAAACAATGAGCAGTTCTTC
CASSLNALLLAGNNEQFF
>TRBJ2-1|many|TRBD2|TRBV18
TGTGCCAGCTCCCAAACTAGCGACAATGAGCAGTTCTTC
CASSQTSDNEQFF
>TRBJ1-2|few|TRBD1|TRBV12-3/TRBV12-4
TGTGCCAGCAGTACGGGACAGGGCTATGGCTACACCTTC
CASSTGQGYGYTF
>TRBJ2-5|few|.|TRBV5-4
TGTGCCAGCAGCTTTCTAGCGAGAGGGGTAGAGACCCAGTACTTC
CASSFLARGVETQYF
>TRBJ2-3|.|TRBD2|TRBV4-3
TGCGCCAGCAGCCAGTGGACTAGCGGGAGGGCCTGGTCAGATACGCAGTATTTT
CASSQWTSGRAWSDTQYF
>TRBJ2-7|.|TRBD2|TRBV10-2
TGCGCCAGCGCCCCCGGGACTAGCGACCCTGGTACCGTCTACGAGCAGTACTTC
CASAPGTSDPGTVYEQYF
>TRBJ2-3|few|TRBD2|TRBV9
TGTGCCAGCAGCGATTTAGCGGGAGCTATCACAGATACGCAGTATTTT
CASSDLAGAITDTQYF
>TRBJ2-7|.|.|TRBV7-2
TGTGCCAGCAGCGCCCGGGGCTCCAATCTCTACGAGCAGTACTTC
CASSARGSNLYEQYF
>TRBJ2-1|few|TRBD2|TRBV4-3
TGCGCCAGCAGCCAACACATAGCGGGGGAGTACAATGAGCAGTTCTTC
CASSQHIAGEYNEQFF
>TRBJ2-2|.|TRBD2|TRBV9
TGTGCCAGCAGCCCCCGACTAGCGGGAGTTGCCGGGGAGCTGTTTTTT
CASSPRLAGVAGELFF
>TRBJ2-5|.|.|TRBV2
TGTGCCAGCAGGACACCCGCACAAGAGACCCAGTACTTC
CASRTPAQETQYF
>TRBJ2-2|few|.|TRBV24-1
TGTGCCACCAGTGATTTCCCCGGGGAGCTGTTTTTT
CATSDFPGELFF
>TRBJ2-4|few|.|TRBV12-3/TRBV12-4
TGTGCCAGCAGCTCCGCGCGCTACAGGGCCAAAAACATTCAGTACTTC
CASSSARYRAKNIQYF
>TRBJ2-3|few|TRBD2|TRBV6-5
TGTGCCAGCAGTTACTCTCCTAGCGGAGCCTCTAGCACAGATACGCAGTATTTT
CASSYSPSGASSTDTQYF
>TRBJ1-5|few|.|TRBV12-3/TRBV12-4
TGTGCCAGCAGTCCCGGGTCAGGGGCGGGTCAGCCCCAGCATTTT
CASSPGSGAGQPQHF
>TRBJ2-3|few|.|TRBV6-5
TGTGCCAGCAGTTACTCGTATCTCCCAGATACGCAGTATTTT
CASSYSYLPDTQYF
>TRBJ2-1|many|.|TRBV5-1
TGCGCCACTCGGAGGCCAGCCTACAATGAGCAGTTCTTC
CATRRPAYNEQFF